Sequencing of this T cell receptor beta chain was carried out in a study of blood T cell repertoires in COVID-19. Study-level background: The study drew acute and convalescent COVID-19 samples from the United States, Italy and Spain. PBMCs, B-cell-depleted T cells, or T cells provided the cDNA or gDNA that made up the material.

The CDR3 sequence is 14 residues long. CDR1 and CDR2 from the germline V gene are MNHEY and SVGAGI. With 5 bases removed from V and 5 bases from J, the gap between germline ends came to 15 bases. Original analysis: By means of reference gene primer amplification, nucleated cell counts were estimated. The table came from immunoSEQ multiplex PCR; TCRdb's copy has only in-frame clones and leaves some out. That table gives V, J and clone size, and the DNA gave D and trimming. The repertoire holds tens of thousands of clones, with more than 80% as singletons. Seattle's enrolled individuals joined amid active infection and were then monitored longitudinally.

The rearrangement joins TRBV6-5 to TRBJ1-1; D possibly corresponds to TRBD1 (6 bases). The specimen sequenced was peripheral blood. The TCR was taken from a man in his fifties with COVID-19, enrolled during active disease. CDR3 residues: CASSRTASETEAFF. Written as DNA, the CDR3 is TGTGCCAGCAGTAGGACAGCCTCGGAAACTGAAGCTTTCTTT.